This record concerns one T cell receptor (beta chain) sequence. The sample comes from a study of blood T cell repertoires in COVID-19. For the study at large: Sites in the United States, Italy and Spain provided acute and convalescent COVID-19 samples. T cells, B-cell-depleted T cells, or PBMCs supplied cDNA or gDNA.

As originally analysed: Amplification from reference gene primers served as the basis for estimated nucleated cell counts. Repertoires were generated with immunoSEQ multiplex PCR, while TCRdb's copy carries only in-frame clones and drops some. V and J calls and clone size are given by that table; D and trimming were obtained from the DNA. The sample yields about 220,000 clones, 80% to 90% seen once. Specimen: peripheral blood. The origin of this receptor is a man aged 35-49 years who had recovered from COVID-19.

CDR3 region: CASSYGRGNEQFF. CDR3 coding DNA: TGTGCCAGCAGTTACGGAAGGGGAAATGAGCAGTTCTTC. V gene TRBV6-2 or TRBV6-3 combines with J gene TRBJ2-1, with D perhaps TRBD1 (5 bases). The CDR3 runs to 13 residues. V was shortened by 2 bases and J by 7 bases, with 9 bases between the two germline ends. The germline V gene has CDR1 MNHEY and CDR2 SVGEGT.